The TCR beta chain described here comes from a study of PD-1 blockade in classical Hodgkin lymphoma. General study points: Healthy donors were reported to have higher baseline TCR diversity than newly diagnosed patients. Underlying causes for the observed repertoire differences were not defined, possibly disease activity or prior therapy.

Points on this clone: Its antigen is not known.

Germline lookup yields CDR1 SNHLY and CDR2 FYNNEI. V was shortened by 5 bases and J by 8 bases, with 18 bases between the two germline ends. CDR3 size: 14 residues. Sequenced by immunoSEQ multiplex PCR; TCRdb stores in-frame clones only, minus some. The data hold 9,000 to 13,000 clones, with 74% observed a single time. The time point denotes: cycle 4 day 1 (C4D1), after 5 to 7 weeks of nivolumab. All patients experienced relapse after autologous stem cell transplantation, and brentuximab vedotin exposure was variable. Purified CD4+ T cells were obtained from thawed PBMCs through magnetic negative selection.

The source of this sequence is a human donor with classical Hodgkin lymphoma. This chain connects TRBV2 to TRBJ1-2; D is possibly TRBD1 (6 bases). Specimen: CD4+ T cells from blood, collected before the fourth cycle of nivolumab. The DNA of the CDR3 is TGTGCCAGCAGTTCGGGCCCCACAGGGAAGGGCTACACCTTC. Translated: CASSSGPTGKGYTF. Variable domain in full (rest from reference TRBV2 and TRBJ1-2): EPEVTQTPSHQVTQMGQEVILRCVPISNHLYFYWYRQILGQKVEFLVSFYNNEISEKSEIFDDQFSVERPDGSNFTLKIRSTKLEDSAMYFCASSSGPTGKGYTFGSGTRLTVV.